This T cell receptor (beta chain) was obtained from a study of blood T cell repertoires in COVID-19. Looking at the study overall: COVID-19 samples from acute and convalescent phases originated in the United States, Italy and Spain. PBMCs, B-cell-depleted T cells, or T cells provided the cDNA or gDNA that made up the material.

The authors' processing: Amplification of reference gene primers provided the estimated nucleated cell counts. Measured with immunoSEQ multiplex PCR; TCRdb has only the in-frame clones, and not every one. The DNA gave D and trimming, while V, J and clone size come from that table. Of approximately 270,000 clones listed, roughly nine tenths are singletons. Germline lookup yields CDR1 LNHDA and CDR2 SQIVND (reference sequence). V shed 10 bases and J 1 base; nucleotides not matched to a gene: 5. This CDR3 contains 15 residues. The genes are TRBV19 and TRBJ2-6, with 9 bases lining up with TRBD1. Sequences were obtained from PBMCs or T cells enriched from blood (not recorded which). The clonotype was recovered from a human donor in a cohort exposed to, infected with or recovered from COVID-19 (not recorded which). The donor label of this sample is uncertain. The CDR3 region is CATGQGLSGANVLTF. For the CDR3, the DNA is TGTGCCACTGGACAGGGGTTGTCTGGGGCCAACGTCCTGACTTTC.